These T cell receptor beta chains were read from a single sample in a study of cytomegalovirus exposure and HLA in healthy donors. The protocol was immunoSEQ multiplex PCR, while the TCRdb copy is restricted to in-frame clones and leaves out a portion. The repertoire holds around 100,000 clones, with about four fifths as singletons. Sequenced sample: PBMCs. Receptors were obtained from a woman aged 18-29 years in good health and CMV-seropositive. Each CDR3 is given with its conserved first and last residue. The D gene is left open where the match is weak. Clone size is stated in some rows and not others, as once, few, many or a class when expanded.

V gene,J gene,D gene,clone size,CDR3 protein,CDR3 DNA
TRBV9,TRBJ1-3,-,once,CASSPQGSSGNTIYF,TGTGCCAGCAGCCCCCAGGGAAGCTCTGGAAACACCATATATTTT
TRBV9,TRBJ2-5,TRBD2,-,CASSVDVSGRAIGQETQYF,TGTGCCAGCAGCGTAGATGTGAGCGGGAGGGCTATAGGGCAAGAGACCCAGTACTTC
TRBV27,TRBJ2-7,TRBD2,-,CASSLTGTSGAYYEQYF,TGTGCCAGCAGTTTAACCGGGACTAGCGGGGCCTACTACGAGCAGTACTTC
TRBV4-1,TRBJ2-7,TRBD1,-,CASSPVTTGSSYEQYF,TGCGCCAGCAGCCCGGTCACGACAGGGAGCTCCTACGAGCAGTACTTC
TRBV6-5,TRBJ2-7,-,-,CASSYSGGGPEQYF,TGTGCCAGCAGTTACTCGGGTGGCGGGCCCGAGCAGTACTTC
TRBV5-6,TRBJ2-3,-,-,CASSLASYDTQYF,TGTGCCAGCAGCTTGGCTAGCTACGATACGCAGTATTTT
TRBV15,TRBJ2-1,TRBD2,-,CATSRERGSSYNEQFF,TGTGCCACCAGCAGAGAGCGGGGGAGCTCCTACAATGAGCAGTTCTTC
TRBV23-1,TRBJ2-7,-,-,CASSQLPGTPSINVSWFEQYF,TGCGCCAGCAGTCAACTCCCGGGGACACCGTCAATTAACGTTTCTTGGTTCGAGCAGTACTTC
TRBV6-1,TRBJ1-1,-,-,CASRANLRDTEAFF,TGTGCCAGCAGAGCAAACCTCCGCGACACTGAAGCTTTCTTT
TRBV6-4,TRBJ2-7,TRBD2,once,CASSDRPAGVYEQYF,TGTGCCAGCAGTGACCGGCCAGCGGGGGTGTACGAGCAGTACTTC
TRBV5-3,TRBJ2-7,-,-,CARSHPGVYEQYF,TGTGCCAGAAGTCACCCAGGGGTTTACGAGCAGTACTTC
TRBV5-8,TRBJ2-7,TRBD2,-,CASSLDQTSGRPYF,TGTGCCAGCAGCTTGGACCAAACTAGCGGGAGACCGTACTTC
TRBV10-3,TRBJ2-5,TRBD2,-,CAISRGTSGQETQYF,TGTGCCATCAGTCGCGGGACTAGCGGCCAAGAGACCCAGTACTTC
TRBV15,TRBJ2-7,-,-,CATSRGYDREAYEQYF,TGTGCCACCAGCAGAGGATACGACAGGGAGGCCTACGAGCAGTACTTC
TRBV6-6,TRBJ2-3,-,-,CASSYSRGTDTQYF,TGTGCCAGCAGTTACTCGAGGGGCACAGATACGCAGTATTTT
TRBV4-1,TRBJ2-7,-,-,CASSQDQDPGYEQYF,TGCGCCAGCAGCCAAGATCAGGATCCCGGCTACGAGCAGTACTTC
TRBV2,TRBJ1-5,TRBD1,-,CASSRDRGLWSNQPQHF,TGTGCCAGCAGCCGGGACAGGGGGCTGTGGAGCAATCAGCCCCAGCATTTT
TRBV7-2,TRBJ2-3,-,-,CASSLLRDRTDTQYF,TGTGCCAGCAGCCTCCTACGGGATCGCACAGATACGCAGTATTTT
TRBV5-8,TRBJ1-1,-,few,CASSLEISEAFF,TGTGCCAGCAGCTTGGAAATCAGTGAAGCTTTCTTT
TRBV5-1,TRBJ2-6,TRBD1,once,CASSLVGGDRGSSGANVLTF,TGCGCCAGCAGCTTGGTGGGGGGAGACAGGGGAAGCTCTGGGGCCAACGTCCTGACTTTC
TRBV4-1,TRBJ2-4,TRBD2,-,CASSQVGRLLAGENIQYF,TGCGCCAGCAGCCAAGTAGGCAGGCTACTAGCGGGAGAAAACATTCAGTACTTC
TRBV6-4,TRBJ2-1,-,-,CASSDSQASLYNEQFF,TGTGCCAGCAGTGACTCTCAGGCTAGCCTCTACAATGAGCAGTTCTTC
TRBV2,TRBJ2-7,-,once,CASSDVSGFLGEQYF,TGTGCCAGCAGTGATGTTAGCGGCTTCCTAGGCGAGCAGTACTTC
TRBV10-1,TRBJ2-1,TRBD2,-,CASSEALAGNNEQFF,TGCGCCAGCAGTGAAGCACTAGCGGGGAACAATGAGCAGTTCTTC
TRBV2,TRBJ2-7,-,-,CASREGRSSYEQYF,TGTGCCAGCAGGGAGGGGAGGAGCTCCTACGAGCAGTACTTC
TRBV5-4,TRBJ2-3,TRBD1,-,CASSPGQGVTDTQYF,TGTGCCAGCAGCCCCGGACAGGGGGTAACAGATACGCAGTATTTT
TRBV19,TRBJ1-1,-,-,CASSIDRQNTEAFF,TGTGCCAGTAGTATAGACAGGCAGAACACTGAAGCTTTCTTT
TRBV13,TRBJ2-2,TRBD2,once,CASSFGLAENTGELFF,TGTGCCAGCAGCTTCGGACTAGCTGAGAACACCGGGGAGCTGTTTTTT
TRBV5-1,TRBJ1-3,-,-,CASSLAPGQAGNTIYF,TGCGCCAGCAGCTTGGCTCCAGGGCAGGCTGGAAACACCATATATTTT
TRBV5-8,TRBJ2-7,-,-,CASSLGLQEVDEQYF,TGTGCCAGCAGCTTGGGCCTTCAGGAGGTGGACGAGCAGTACTTC
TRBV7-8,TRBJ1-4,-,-,CASSLVKFGQGLEKLFF,TGTGCCAGCAGCTTAGTGAAATTCGGGCAGGGACTTGAAAAACTGTTTTTT